These T cell receptor beta chains were read from a single sample in a study of cytomegalovirus exposure and HLA in healthy donors. Profiled with immunoSEQ multiplex PCR; TCRdb holds only in-frame clones, not every one. The sample yields about 140,000 clones, approximately 9% seen once. Sequencing was carried out using PBMCs. The receptors here all came from a woman between 40 and 55 years old in good health and CMV-seropositive. Each CDR3 is given with its conserved first and last residue. The D gene is left open where the match is weak. Clone size is given for some rows only: seen once, a few or many times, or a class if the clone is expanded.

cdr3_length	clone_size	v_call	d_call	j_call	cdr3_nt	cdr3_aa
18	few	TRBV18	.	TRBJ1-3	TGTGCCAGCTCACTCCTCGGCCATCCTTCAGGCTCTGGAAACACCATATATTTT	CASSLLGHPSGSGNTIYF
14	few	TRBV5-1	TRBD1	TRBJ1-4	TGCGCCAGCAGCTGGAGGACAGGATCCGAAAAACTGTTTTTT	CASSWRTGSEKLFF
13	.	TRBV29-1	TRBD1	TRBJ2-3	TGCAGCGGGGGACAGGGTTCATCAGATACGCAGTATTTT	CSGGQGSSDTQYF
15	.	TRBV11-2	TRBD1	TRBJ1-4	TGTGCCAGCAGCCTGACAGGGGGGGGTAATGAAAAACTGTTTTTT	CASSLTGGGNEKLFF
14	few	TRBV4-3	.	TRBJ1-3	TGCGCCAGCAGCCAAGAGGCCCTCCGGGGCACCATATATTTT	CASSQEALRGTIYF
13	.	TRBV5-6	TRBD1	TRBJ2-3	TGTGCCAGCAGCCGACAGGGAACAGATACGCAGTATTTT	CASSRQGTDTQYF
17	few	TRBV7-8	.	TRBJ1-1	TGTGCCAGCAGCTTAGTGGGGATGCGACAGGTCAACACTGAAGCTTTCTTT	CASSLVGMRQVNTEAFF
14	.	TRBV5-1	TRBD1	TRBJ1-1	TGCGCCAGCAGCTGGACAGGGCAGGGAACTGAAGCTTTCTTT	CASSWTGQGTEAFF
14	.	TRBV11-2	.	TRBJ1-4	TGTGCCAGCAGGAATACAGGGAACAATGAAAAACTGTTTTTT	CASRNTGNNEKLFF
14	.	TRBV11-2	TRBD1	TRBJ1-5	TGTGCCAGCAGCTCCACAGGGGTGAATCAGCCCCAGCATTTT	CASSSTGVNQPQHF
15	few	TRBV6-1	.	TRBJ1-4	TGTGCCAGCAGTTCCCCCCTTGGGACACCTGAAAAACTGTTTTTT	CASSSPLGTPEKLFF
15	.	TRBV19	TRBD1	TRBJ1-5	TGTGCCAGTAGTATAGGACAGGGATGGGATCAGCCCCAGCATTTT	CASSIGQGWDQPQHF
13	few	TRBV6-6	TRBD1	TRBJ1-3	TGTGCCAGCACCCTACAGGGGGGAAACACCATATATTTT	CASTLQGGNTIYF
16	.	TRBV7-9	TRBD1	TRBJ1-4	TGTGCCAGCAGCTCATATACAGGGGGTGAAAATGAAAAACTGTTTTTT	CASSSYTGGENEKLFF
16	.	TRBV5-1	.	TRBJ1-4	TGCGCCAGCAGCTTGGTTACCGCAGCAACTAATGAAAAACTGTTTTTT	CASSLVTAATNEKLFF
13	.	TRBV27	.	TRBJ1-4	TGTGCCAGCAGTTTACAGTTTAATGAAAAACTGTTTTTT	CASSLQFNEKLFF
15	few	TRBV7-2	TRBD1	TRBJ1-6	TGTGCCAGCAGAGTTCGACAGGGCGTAAATTCACCCCTCCACTTT	CASRVRQGVNSPLHF
15	.	TRBV29-1	.	TRBJ1-4	TGCAGCGTTGTTTTCCTTCAAGGGGCTAATGAAAAACTGTTTTTT	CSVVFLQGANEKLFF
15	few	TRBV6-1	TRBD1	TRBJ1-5	TGTGCCAGCAGTGGGGACAGGTATAGCAATCAGCCCCAGCATTTT	CASSGDRYSNQPQHF
15	few	TRBV5-1	TRBD2	TRBJ2-5	TGCGCCAGCAGCCCGCGGGGGGGCTCGTTGGAGACCCAGTACTTC	CASSPRGGSLETQYF
15	.	TRBV6-5	.	TRBJ2-7	TGTGCCAGCAGTTATCAGGGGAACGGGCCCTACGAGCAGTACTTC	CASSYQGNGPYEQYF
14	few	TRBV2	.	TRBJ2-2	TGTGCCAGCACCGGACTGAGGAACACCGGGGAGCTGTTTTTT	CASTGLRNTGELFF
17	few	TRBV4-2	.	TRBJ2-5	TGTGCCAGCAGCCAAGGGATAGCGGTTTCCTCCAGGGAGACCCAGTACTTC	CASSQGIAVSSRETQYF
19	many	TRBV5-4	TRBD2	TRBJ2-6	TGTGCCAGCAGCCCTGGACTAGCGGGGATTGGCTCTGGGGCCAACGTCCTGACTTTC	CASSPGLAGIGSGANVLTF
15	.	TRBV19	TRBD1	TRBJ1-3	TGTGCCAGTAGTATCAACACAGGGGGAAGAAACACCATATATTTT	CASSINTGGRNTIYF
16	.	TRBV4-3	TRBD2	TRBJ2-3	TGCGCCAGCAGCCAAGAAGGTAGCGGGGGGGCAGATACGCAGTATTTT	CASSQEGSGGADTQYF
14	few	TRBV27	.	TRBJ2-3	TGTGCCAGCAGTTCGACAGGCCGCACAGATACGCAGTATTTT	CASSSTGRTDTQYF
13	few	TRBV2	TRBD1	TRBJ2-7	TGTGCCAGCACGGGACAGGCAGCCTACGAGCAGTACTTC	CASTGQAAYEQYF
15	.	TRBV7-7	TRBD2	TRBJ2-3	TGTGCCAGCAGCCAAGGACTAGCGGGGGCGGATACGCAGTATTTT	CASSQGLAGADTQYF
16	few	TRBV7-6	TRBD2	TRBJ2-3	TGTGCCAGCAGCTTGCTAGCGGGGGGATCCACAGATACGCAGTATTTT	CASSLLAGGSTDTQYF
14	.	TRBV25-1	TRBD1	TRBJ1-2	TGTGCCAGCAGCGTTACCGGGACAGCTTATGGCTACACCTTC	CASSVTGTAYGYTF
16	.	TRBV5-1	.	TRBJ2-2	TGCGCCAGCAGCTTGGAGGCAGGGGCGAACACCGGGGAGCTGTTTTTT	CASSLEAGANTGELFF
12	few	TRBV6-1	.	TRBJ2-5	TGTGCCAGCAGCAGTGGCCCCACGACCCAGTACTTC	CASSSGPTTQYF
15	few	TRBV6-6	TRBD2	TRBJ2-3	TGTGCCAGCACCCAGCGGGGGGCCAACACAGATACGCAGTATTTT	CASTQRGANTDTQYF
13	.	TRBV5-4	TRBD1	TRBJ2-5	TGTGCCAGCAGCAAACCGACAGGGGAGACCCAGTACTTC	CASSKPTGETQYF
13	.	TRBV9	.	TRBJ2-3	TGTGCCAGCAGCGTGGAGACCACAGATACGCAGTATTTT	CASSVETTDTQYF
15	few	TRBV7-9	TRBD1	TRBJ1-6	TGTGCCAGCAGCTTAGCGGACAGGGGTGGTGCTCCCCTCCACTTT	CASSLADRGGAPLHF
17	.	TRBV11-2	.	TRBJ2-6	TGTGCCAGCAGCTCTCAGGATGGACATCCTGGGGCCAACGTCCTGACTTTC	CASSSQDGHPGANVLTF
18	few	TRBV7-5	.	TRBJ2-1	TGTGTCAGAAGCTTAGCGATTTGGCGGGACAGGTCTAGGGATGAGCAGTTCTTC	CVRSLAIWRDRSRDEQFF
15	.	TRBV14	.	TRBJ2-3	TGTGCCAGCAGCCAAGGGCGCGGGGGCCTAGATACGCAGTATTTT	CASSQGRGGLDTQYF
16	many	TRBV6-6	.	TRBJ1-1	TGTGCCAGCAGCCGATTTTCCGGGACAATGAACACTGAAGCTTTCTTT	CASSRFSGTMNTEAFF
14	few	TRBV6-5	.	TRBJ1-3	TGTGCCAGCAGGGTTACAGGCTCTGGAAACACCATATATTTT	CASRVTGSGNTIYF
17	few	TRBV6-1	TRBD2	TRBJ2-7	TGTGCCAGCAGTGGATCCGGGACTAGCGGGGGGGCCTACGAGCAGTACTTC	CASSGSGTSGGAYEQYF
13	.	TRBV13	.	TRBJ1-1	TGTGCCAGCAGCCATGACAGCTACACTGAAGCTTTCTTT	CASSHDSYTEAFF
16	few	TRBV7-8	TRBD1	TRBJ2-7	TGTGCCAGCAGCTTAGCCGTGGACAGGGCTAACTACGAGCAGTACTTC	CASSLAVDRANYEQYF
14	.	TRBV5-4	TRBD2	TRBJ2-3	TGTGCCAGCAGCTTGCGGACTAGTGCAGATACGCAGTATTTT	CASSLRTSADTQYF
15	.	TRBV5-1	TRBD1	TRBJ1-6	TGCGCCAGCAGCTCGACAGGGATGGGTAATTCACCCCTCCACTTT	CASSSTGMGNSPLHF
17	few	TRBV7-9	.	TRBJ1-1	TGTGCCAGCAGCATCATACGCGGTAAGGGAGAGAACACTGAAGCTTTCTTT	CASSIIRGKGENTEAFF
16	.	TRBV5-1	TRBD1	TRBJ2-2	TGCGCCAGCAGCTGGGGCGGGACAGGGAACACCGGGGAGCTGTTTTTT	CASSWGGTGNTGELFF
15	.	TRBV10-2	TRBD1	TRBJ1-3	TGCGCCAGCAGTGAGGTGACAGGGGCCGGAAACACCATATATTTT	CASSEVTGAGNTIYF